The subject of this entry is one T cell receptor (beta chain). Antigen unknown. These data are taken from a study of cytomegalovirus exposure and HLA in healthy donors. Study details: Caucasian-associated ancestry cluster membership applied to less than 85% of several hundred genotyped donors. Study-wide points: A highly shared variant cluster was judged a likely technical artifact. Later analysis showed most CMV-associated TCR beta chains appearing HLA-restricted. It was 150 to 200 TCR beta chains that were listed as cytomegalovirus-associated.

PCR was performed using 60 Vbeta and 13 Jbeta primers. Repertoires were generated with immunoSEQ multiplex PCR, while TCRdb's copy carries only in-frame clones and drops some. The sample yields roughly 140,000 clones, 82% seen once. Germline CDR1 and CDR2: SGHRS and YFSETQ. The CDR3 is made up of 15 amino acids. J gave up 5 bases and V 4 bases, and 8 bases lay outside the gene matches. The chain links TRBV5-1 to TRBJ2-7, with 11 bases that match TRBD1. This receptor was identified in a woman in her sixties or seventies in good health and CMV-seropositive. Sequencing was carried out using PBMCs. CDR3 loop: CASSTIGTGGDEQYF. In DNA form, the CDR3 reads TGCGCCAGCAGCACTATCGGGACAGGGGGTGACGAGCAGTACTTC.